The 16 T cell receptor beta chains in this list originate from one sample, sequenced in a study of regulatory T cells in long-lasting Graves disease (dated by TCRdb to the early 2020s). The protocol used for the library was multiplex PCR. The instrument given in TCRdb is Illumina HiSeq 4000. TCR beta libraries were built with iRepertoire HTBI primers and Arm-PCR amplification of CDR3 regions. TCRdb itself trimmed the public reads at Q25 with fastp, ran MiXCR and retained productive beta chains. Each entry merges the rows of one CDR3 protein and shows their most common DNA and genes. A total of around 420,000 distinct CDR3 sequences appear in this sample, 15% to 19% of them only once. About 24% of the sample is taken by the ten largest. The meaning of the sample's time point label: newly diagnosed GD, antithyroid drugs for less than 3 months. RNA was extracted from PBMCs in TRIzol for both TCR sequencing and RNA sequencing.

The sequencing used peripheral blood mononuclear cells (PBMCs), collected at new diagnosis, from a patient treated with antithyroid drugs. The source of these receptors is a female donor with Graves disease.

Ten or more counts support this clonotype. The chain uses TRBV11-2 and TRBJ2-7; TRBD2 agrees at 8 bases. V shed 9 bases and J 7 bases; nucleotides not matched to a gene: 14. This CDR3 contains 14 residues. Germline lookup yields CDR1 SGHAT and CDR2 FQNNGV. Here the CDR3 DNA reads TGTGCCAGTAGTCCGACTAGCGCCCTCGGTGAGCAGTACTTC. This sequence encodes CASSPTSALGEQYF. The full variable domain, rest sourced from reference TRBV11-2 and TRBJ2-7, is EAGVAQSPRYKIIEKRQSVAFWCNPISGHATLYWYQQILGQGPKLLIQFQNNGVVDDSQLPKDRFSAERLKGVDSTLKIQPAKLEDSAVYLCASSPTSALGEQYFGPGTRLTVT.

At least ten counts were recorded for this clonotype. The CDR3 bases are TGTGCCAGCAGTTTCCGGGCCCATCGTCCGAACACTGAAGCTTTCTTT. This gives the protein CASSFRAHRPNTEAFF. The chain has TRBV12-3 or TRBV12-4 and TRBJ1-1; no clear D. There are 16 residues in the CDR3. Trimming pared 3 bases from V and 1 base from J, leaving 15 bases between.

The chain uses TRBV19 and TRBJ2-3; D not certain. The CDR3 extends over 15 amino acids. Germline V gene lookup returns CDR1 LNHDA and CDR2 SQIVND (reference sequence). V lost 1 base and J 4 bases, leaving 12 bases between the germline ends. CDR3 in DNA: TGTGCCAGTAGTATAGCAGCTAGGCCCCCAGATACGCAGTATTTT. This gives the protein CASSIAARPPDTQYF.

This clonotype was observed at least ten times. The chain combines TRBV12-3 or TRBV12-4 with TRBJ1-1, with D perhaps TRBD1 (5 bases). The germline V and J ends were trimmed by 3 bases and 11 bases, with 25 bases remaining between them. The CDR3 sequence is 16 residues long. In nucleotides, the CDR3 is TGTGCCAGCAGTTTTGGGGGTAGGGGAGGGTTTAACGGCGCTTTCTTT. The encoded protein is CASSFGGRGGFNGAFF.

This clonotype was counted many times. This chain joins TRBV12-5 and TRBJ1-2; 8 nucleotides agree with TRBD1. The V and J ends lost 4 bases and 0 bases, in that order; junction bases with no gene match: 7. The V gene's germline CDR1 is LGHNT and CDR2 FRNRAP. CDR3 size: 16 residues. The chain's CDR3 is CASGSYQGAANYGYTF. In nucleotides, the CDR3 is TGTGCTAGTGGTTCCTACCAGGGGGCGGCTAACTATGGCTACACCTTC. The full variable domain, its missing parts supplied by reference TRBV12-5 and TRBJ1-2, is DARVTQTPRHKVTEMGQEVTMRCQPILGHNTVFWYRQTMMQGLELLAYFRNRAPLDDSGMPKDRFSAEMPDATLATLKIQPSEPRDSAVYFCASGSYQGAANYGYTFGSGTRLTVV.

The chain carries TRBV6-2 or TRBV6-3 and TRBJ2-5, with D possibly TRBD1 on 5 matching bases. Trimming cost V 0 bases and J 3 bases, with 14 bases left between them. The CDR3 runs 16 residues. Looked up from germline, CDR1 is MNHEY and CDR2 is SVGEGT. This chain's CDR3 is CASSYSLRSREETQYF. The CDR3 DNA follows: TGTGCCAGCAGTTACTCGCTCAGGAGCAGGGAAGAGACCCAGTACTTC.

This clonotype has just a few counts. Here the CDR3 reads CASSDRDRGLYGANVLTF. CDR3 bases: TGTGCCAGCAGCGACCGGGACAGGGGACTCTATGGGGCCAACGTCCTGACTTTC. The chain uses TRBV2 and TRBJ2-6; 10 bases match TRBD1. This CDR3 is 18 amino acids long. Per the germline V gene, CDR1 is SNHLY and CDR2 is FYNNEI. J gave up 3 bases and V 6 bases, and 11 bases lay outside the gene matches. The full variable domain, in which reference TRBV2 and TRBJ2-6 provide the parts outside the CDR3, is EPEVTQTPSHQVTQMGQEVILRCVPISNHLYFYWYRQILGQKVEFLVSFYNNEISEKSEIFDDQFSVERPDGSNFTLKIRSTKLEDSAMYFCASSDRDRGLYGANVLTFGAGSRLTVL.

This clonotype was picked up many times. Here the CDR3 DNA reads TGTGCTAGTGGGCCCGGGACTAGCGATTCCAATGAGCAGTTCTTC. Translated: CASGPGTSDSNEQFF. This chain connects TRBV12-5 to TRBJ2-1, with 10 bases fitting TRBD2. The length of the CDR3 is 15 residues. CDR1 is LGHNT, CDR2 FRNRAP, per germline. With 6 bases clipped from V and 6 bases from J, the junction kept 8 bases outside the gene matches.

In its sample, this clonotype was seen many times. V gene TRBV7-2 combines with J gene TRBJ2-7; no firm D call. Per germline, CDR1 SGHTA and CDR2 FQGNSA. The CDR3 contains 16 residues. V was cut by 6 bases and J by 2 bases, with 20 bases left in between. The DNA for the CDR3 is TGTGCCAGCAGTCAGATCCCGGGTCTCATTCCCTACGAGCAGTACTTC. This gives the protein CASSQIPGLIPYEQYF.

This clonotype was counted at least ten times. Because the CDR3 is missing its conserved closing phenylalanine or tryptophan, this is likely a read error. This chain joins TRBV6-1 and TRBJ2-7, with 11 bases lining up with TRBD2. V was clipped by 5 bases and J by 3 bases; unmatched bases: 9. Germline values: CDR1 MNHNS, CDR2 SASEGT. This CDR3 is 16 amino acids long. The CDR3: CASSLSGGAVRYEQYS. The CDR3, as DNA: TGTGCCAGCAGTCTTAGCGGGGGGGCCGTTCGCTACGAGCAGTACTCC.

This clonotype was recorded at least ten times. The CDR3 is CASSSTSGYSNTGELFF. The CDR3 DNA follows: TGTGCCAGCAGCTCGACTAGCGGGTACTCGAACACCGGGGAGCTGTTTTTT. This chain connects TRBV7-2 to TRBJ2-2; 10 positions match TRBD2. Germline-derived CDR1 and CDR2 are SGHTA and FQGNSA. The ends lost 4 bases at V and 0 bases at J; junction bases unmatched: 5. This CDR3 region has 17 residues.

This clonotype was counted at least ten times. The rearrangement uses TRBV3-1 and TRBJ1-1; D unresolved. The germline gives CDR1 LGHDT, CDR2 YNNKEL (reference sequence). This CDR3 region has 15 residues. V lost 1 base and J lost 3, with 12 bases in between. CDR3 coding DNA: TGTGCCAGCAGCCAAGGAAGGGATAGGGACACTGAAGCTTTCTTT. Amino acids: CASSQGRDRDTEAFF.

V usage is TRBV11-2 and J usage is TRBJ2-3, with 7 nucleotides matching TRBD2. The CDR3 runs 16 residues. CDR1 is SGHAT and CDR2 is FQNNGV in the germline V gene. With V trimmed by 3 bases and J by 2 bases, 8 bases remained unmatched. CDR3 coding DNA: TGTGCCAGCAGCTTTCCCGAGACTAGCTCCACAGATACGCAGTATTTT. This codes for CASSFPETSSTDTQYF.

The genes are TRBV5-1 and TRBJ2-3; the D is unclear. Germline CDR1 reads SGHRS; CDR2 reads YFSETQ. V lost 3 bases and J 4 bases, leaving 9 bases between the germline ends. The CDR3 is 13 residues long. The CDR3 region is CASSSVQSDTQYF. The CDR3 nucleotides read TGCGCCAGCAGCTCGGTCCAGTCAGATACGCAGTATTTT.

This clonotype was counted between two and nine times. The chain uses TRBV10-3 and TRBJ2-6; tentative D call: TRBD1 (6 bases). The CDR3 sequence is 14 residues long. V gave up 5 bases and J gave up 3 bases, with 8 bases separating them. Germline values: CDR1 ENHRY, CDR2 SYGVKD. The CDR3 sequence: CAISIQGGANVLTF. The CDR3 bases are TGTGCCATCAGTATACAGGGTGGGGCCAACGTCCTGACTTTC.

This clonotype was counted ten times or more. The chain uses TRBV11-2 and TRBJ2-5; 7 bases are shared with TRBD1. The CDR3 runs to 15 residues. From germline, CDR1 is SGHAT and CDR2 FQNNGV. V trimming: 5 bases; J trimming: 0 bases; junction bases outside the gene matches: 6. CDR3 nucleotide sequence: TGTGCCAGCAGCCCCGACAGGGTAGACCAAGAGACCCAGTACTTC. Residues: CASSPDRVDQETQYF. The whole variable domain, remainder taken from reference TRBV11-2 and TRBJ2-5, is EAGVAQSPRYKIIEKRQSVAFWCNPISGHATLYWYQQILGQGPKLLIQFQNNGVVDDSQLPKDRFSAERLKGVDSTLKIQPAKLEDSAVYLCASSPDRVDQETQYFGPGTRLLVL.